Following are 19 T cell receptor beta chains from one sample sequenced in a study of OX40 agonist ivuxolimab in advanced cancers. Here immunoSEQ multiplex PCR was the method, and the copy in TCRdb shows in-frame clones only, minus some. This sample yields 58,000 or so clones, of which less than 85% are seen a single time; 3% to 3.5% belongs to the top ten. Sequences were derived from CD4+ or CD8+ T cells sorted from blood, sampled in a trial of the OX40 agonist ivuxolimab. These receptors were collected from an adult with an advanced solid tumor such as melanoma, head and neck, liver or kidney cancer.

As concerns this clone: At one of its ends the junction is not consistent with the germline gene, which may arise from a read error. The rearrangement links TRBV19 to TRBJ1-3; D is undetermined. CDR1 and CDR2 from the germline V gene are LNHDA and SQIVND (reference sequence). This CDR3 comprises 16 residues. The CDR3 reads CASSIQLTGARNTVYF. As DNA, the CDR3 is TGTGCCAGTAGTATTCAACTAACGGGAGCGAGAAACACCGTATATTTT. The variable domain in full, completed from reference TRBV19 and TRBJ1-3, reads DGGITQSPKYLFRKEGQNVTLSCEQNLNHDAMYWYRQDPGQGLRLIYYSQIVNDFQKGDIAEGYSVSREKKESFPLTVTSAQKNPTAFYLCASSIQLTGARNTVYFGEGSWLTVV.

The chain links TRBV6-5 to TRBJ1-5; D gene unclear. Trimming cost V 7 bases and J 5 bases, with 9 bases left between them. The germline CDR1 and CDR2 sequences are MNHEY and SVGAGI. The CDR3 is 12 amino acids. CDR3 bases: TGTGCCAGCACTGACGGATATCAGCCCCAGCATTTT. Amino acid sequence: CASTDGYQPQHF.

The genes are TRBV28 and TRBJ2-7; 8 bases are shared with TRBD2. Trimming cost V 4 bases and J 2 bases; bases outside gene matches: 10. CDR1 and CDR2 (germline): MDHEN, SYDVKM. The CDR3 is 16 amino acids. Here the CDR3 DNA reads TGTGCCAGCAGTTACCCCTTCCTAGCGGGTACCTACGAGCAGTACTTC. This translates into CASSYPFLAGTYEQYF.

V is TRBV6-1 and J is TRBJ2-5; D is undetermined. From germline, CDR1 is MNHNS and CDR2 SASEGT. CDR3 length: 14 residues. The V and J ends lost 1 base and 5 bases respectively, with 11 bases between them. CDR3 protein: CASSEGWPIETQYF. The CDR3 bases are TGTGCCAGCAGTGAAGGGTGGCCTATTGAGACCCAGTACTTC.

The genes are TRBV18 and TRBJ2-4, with 7 bases identical to TRBD1. Germline-derived CDR1 and CDR2 are KGHSH and LQKENI. Trimming at V came to 2 bases and at J to 11 bases, leaving 9 bases not matched to a gene. CDR3 length: 14 residues. The CDR3 nucleotides read TGTGCCAGCTCACCAGATTCGCAGGGGGTTGTTCAGTACTTC. As protein: CASSPDSQGVVQYF.

This chain joins TRBV5-1 and TRBJ2-7; D not certain. Germline V gene sequence: CDR1 SGHRS, CDR2 YFSETQ. The CDR3 spans 11 residues. Trimming removed 0 bases at V and 7 bases at J, with 5 bases between. The CDR3 sequence: CASSLDSEQYF. DNA of the CDR3: TGCGCCAGCAGCTTGGATTCGGAGCAGTACTTC.

The gene calls are TRBV4-1 and TRBJ2-3; 12 bases map to TRBD2. V was clipped by 1 base and J by 4 bases; unmatched bases: 9. Germline CDR1 MGHRA, CDR2 YSYEKL. The CDR3 extends over 18 amino acids. CDR3 loop: CASSQVQLAGGSADTQYF. In nucleotides, the CDR3 is TGCGCCAGCAGCCAAGTTCAGCTAGCGGGGGGGTCCGCAGATACGCAGTATTTT.

Only a few counts were recorded for this clone. This rearrangement joins TRBV7-9 to TRBJ1-6; D is ambiguous. CDR1 and CDR2 (germline): SEHNR, FQNEAQ (reference sequence). V lost 4 bases and J 8 bases, leaving 12 bases between the germline ends. This CDR3 has 14 residues. CDR3 loop: CASSSAPHYSPLHF. CDR3 bases: TGTGCCAGCAGCTCGGCCCCCCATTATTCACCCCTCCACTTT. Variable domain in full (rest from reference TRBV7-9 and TRBJ1-6): DTGVSQNPRHKITKRGQNVTFRCDPISEHNRLYWYRQTLGQGPEFLTYFQNEAQLEKSRLLSDRFSAERPKGSFSTLEIQRTEQGDSAMYLCASSSAPHYSPLHFGNGTRLTVT.

This clone has a handful of counts. The genes are TRBV7-2 and TRBJ1-2; TRBD1 agrees at 7 bases. Looked up from germline, CDR1 is SGHTA and CDR2 is FQGNSA. This CDR3 has 13 residues. Unmatched junction bases numbered 4, after V lost 4 bases and J lost 5 bases. CDR3 region: CASSWDRAYGYTF. In DNA form, the CDR3 reads TGTGCCAGCAGCTGGGACAGAGCTTATGGCTACACCTTC.

The chain recombines TRBV7-3 with TRBJ2-2, with D perhaps matching TRBD1 (5 bases). Trimming cost V 4 bases and J 5 bases, with 11 bases left between them. The V gene's germline CDR1 is SGHTA and CDR2 FQGTGA. The CDR3 sequence is 14 residues long. The CDR3 nucleotides read TGTGCCAGCAGCTCCGGACACGGGACCGGGGAGCTGTTTTTT. Amino acid sequence: CASSSGHGTGELFF.

This rearrangement joins TRBV5-6 to TRBJ1-5, with TRBD1 matching over 7 bases. Germline trimming cut 1 base from V and 0 bases from J; bases unmatched to any gene: 7. CDR1 SGHDT and CDR2 YYEEEE come from the germline V gene. The CDR3 totals 17 residues. CDR3 amino acids: CASSLSGGGFSNQPQHF. Here the CDR3 DNA reads TGTGCCAGCAGCTTGTCAGGGGGAGGCTTTAGCAATCAGCCCCAGCATTTT.

This CDR3 is CASSQDGGGEQPQHF. The CDR3 coding sequence is TGTGCCAGCAGCCAAGATGGAGGGGGGGAACAGCCCCAGCATTTT. The chain is built from TRBV4-2 and TRBJ1-5; weak D call: TRBD1 (6 bases). The CDR3 spans 15 residues. CDR1 and CDR2 from the germline V gene are LGHNA and YNFKEQ. The V gene lost 0 bases and the J gene lost 7 bases, with 13 bases spanning the gap.

This chain uses TRBV4-1 with TRBJ1-1; a possible D gene is TRBD1 (6 bases). The ends were cut back, 0 bases at V and 3 bases at J, with 11 bases in the middle. The CDR3 sequence is 15 residues long. From germline, CDR1 is MGHRA and CDR2 YSYEKL. The CDR3 reads CASSQDWAGDTEAFF. For the CDR3, the DNA is TGCGCCAGCAGCCAAGACTGGGCAGGGGACACTGAAGCTTTCTTT.

The chain links TRBV7-2 to TRBJ2-5, with 7 bases fitting TRBD1. CDR1 is SGHTA, CDR2 FQGNSA, per germline. The V gene end was trimmed by 5 bases and the J gene end by 2 bases; junction bases not matched to a gene: 2. There are 13 residues in the CDR3. The CDR3 sequence: CASSRDSQETQYF. The DNA for the CDR3 is TGTGCCAGCAGCCGGGACAGTCAAGAGACCCAGTACTTC.

The chain joins TRBV21-1 to TRBJ1-1. TRBV21-1 is marked as a pseudogene. The CDR3 consists of 14 residues. The CDR3 nucleotides are TGTGCCAGCACCATTAAGACGGTGAACGCTGAAGCTTTCTTT. Its translation is CASTIKTVNAEAFF.

The genes are TRBV11-1 and TRBJ2-4; 9 bases align to TRBD1. This CDR3 has 18 residues. The ends lost 6 bases at V and 0 bases at J; junction bases unmatched: 12. CDR1 and CDR2 (germline): SGHAT, FQDESV (reference sequence). In DNA form, the CDR3 reads TGTGCCAGCAGTCCCCGGGACAGGGCATCCCTAGCCAAAAACATTCAGTACTTC. It encodes CASSPRDRASLAKNIQYF.

In its sample, this clone was seen once. This chain uses TRBV6-1 with TRBJ2-5, with D possibly TRBD1 on 6 matching bases. The ends were cut back, 3 bases at V and 5 bases at J, with 13 bases in the middle. The CDR3 contains 14 residues. Germline-derived CDR1 and CDR2 are MNHNS and SASEGT. In DNA form, the CDR3 reads TGTGCCAGCAGTGATGGGCAGGGGTGGGAGACCCAGTACTTC. Its translation: CASSDGQGWETQYF.

This clone occurred once. The gene calls are TRBV11-3 and TRBJ2-3, with 7 bases identical to TRBD2. With 5 bases clipped from V and 1 base from J, the junction kept 3 bases outside the gene matches. This CDR3 region has 14 residues. Germline V lookup: CDR1 SGHNT, CDR2 YENEEA. The CDR3: CASSLGLGTDTQYF. The DNA for the CDR3 is TGTGCCAGCAGCCTCGGACTAGGCACAGATACGCAGTATTTT.

This clone occurred a few times. The gene calls are TRBV7-9 and TRBJ1-2, with TRBD1 matching over 11 bases. Per germline, CDR1 SEHNR and CDR2 FQNEAQ (reference sequence). The CDR3 contains 18 residues. The V segment lost 7 bases and the J segment 0 bases; nucleotides outside the gene matches: 13. The CDR3 nucleotides are TGTGCCAGCACCCTTGGTCTGGACAGGGGGCGATCTAACTATGGCTACACCTTC. It translates to CASTLGLDRGRSNYGYTF. The variable domain in full, with the rest retrieved from reference TRBV7-9 and TRBJ1-2, is DTGVSQNPRHKITKRGQNVTFRCDPISEHNRLYWYRQTLGQGPEFLTYFQNEAQLEKSRLLSDRFSAERPKGSFSTLEIQRTEQGDSAMYLCASTLGLDRGRSNYGYTFGSGTRLTVV.